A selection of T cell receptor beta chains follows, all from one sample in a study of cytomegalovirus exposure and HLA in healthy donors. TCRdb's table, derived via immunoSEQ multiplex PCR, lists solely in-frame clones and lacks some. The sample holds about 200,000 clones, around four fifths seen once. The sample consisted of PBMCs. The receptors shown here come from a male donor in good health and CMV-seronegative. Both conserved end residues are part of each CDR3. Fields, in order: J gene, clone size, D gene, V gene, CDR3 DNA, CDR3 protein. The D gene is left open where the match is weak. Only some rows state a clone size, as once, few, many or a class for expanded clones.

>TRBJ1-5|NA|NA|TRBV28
TGTGCCAGCAGTTTAGGCATAGGAGATAGCAATCAGCCCCAGCATTTT
CASSLGIGDSNQPQHF
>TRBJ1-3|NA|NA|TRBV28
TGTGCCAGCAGTTCCCACCCAGGGTTAGGAAACACCATATATTTT
CASSSHPGLGNTIYF
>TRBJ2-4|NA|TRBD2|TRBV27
TGTGCCACCGGACTGTGGGAGGGTCTAGCCAAAAACATTCAGTACTTC
CATGLWEGLAKNIQYF
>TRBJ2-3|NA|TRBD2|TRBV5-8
TGTGCCAGCAGCTGGGGGGGTGCAGATACGCAGTATTTT
CASSWGGADTQYF
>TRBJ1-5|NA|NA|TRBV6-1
TGTGCCAGCAGTGAATCTCGCGCCAATCAGCCCCAGCATTTT
CASSESRANQPQHF
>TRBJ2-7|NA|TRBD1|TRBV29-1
TGCAGCGTTGGGACAGGGGGATCCTACGAGCAGTACTTC
CSVGTGGSYEQYF
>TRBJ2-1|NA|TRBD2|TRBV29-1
TGCAGCGCACAAGGGGGATCAGGTGGACTAGCGGGAGGTAATGAGCAGTTCTTC
CSAQGGSGGLAGGNEQFF
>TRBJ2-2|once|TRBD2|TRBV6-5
TGTGCCAGCAGAGTTAGCGGGAGGAACACCGGGGAGCTGTTTTTT
CASRVSGRNTGELFF
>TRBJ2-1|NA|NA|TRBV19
TGTGCCAGTAGTCGCCGGGGGGCGGATGAGCAGTTCTTC
CASSRRGADEQFF
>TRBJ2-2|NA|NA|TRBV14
TGTGCCAGCAGCCAAGTACAGGGTAACACCGGGGAGCTGTTTTTT
CASSQVQGNTGELFF
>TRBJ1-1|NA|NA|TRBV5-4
TGTGCCAGCAGCTTGGTGGGGAGTCGTGACACTGAAGCTTTCTTT
CASSLVGSRDTEAFF
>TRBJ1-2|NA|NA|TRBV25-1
TGTGCCAGTAGAGATTTTGGACAGATTCAGGGCTACACCTTC
CASRDFGQIQGYTF
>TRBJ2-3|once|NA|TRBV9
TGTGCCAGCAGCGCCTCCCCCAGCGGGTTGGGGCATGTTACGCAGTATTTT
CASSASPSGLGHVTQYF
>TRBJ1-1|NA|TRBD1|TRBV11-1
TGTGCCAGCAGCCGGGACAGGGGCAAATGGGCGTATGCTTTCTTT
CASSRDRGKWAYAFF
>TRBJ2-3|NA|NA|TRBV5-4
TGTGCCAGCAGCCAAGTTGCGGCCAGCACAGATACGCAGTATTTT
CASSQVAASTDTQYF
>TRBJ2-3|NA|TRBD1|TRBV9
TGTGCCAGCAGCGTCCGTACAGGGGTTCGCACAGATACGCAGTATTTT
CASSVRTGVRTDTQYF
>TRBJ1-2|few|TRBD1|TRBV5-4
TGTGCCAGCAGCCTATCGACAGGGGGCGGGTTGGGCTACACCTTC
CASSLSTGGGLGYTF
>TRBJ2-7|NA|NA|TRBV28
TGTGCCAGCAGCCGCGCCTACGAGCAGTACTTC
CASSRAYEQYF
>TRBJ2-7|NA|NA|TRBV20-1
TGCAGTGCGGCAAACTACGAGCAGTACTTC
CSAANYEQYF
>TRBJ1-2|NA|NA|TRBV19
TGTGCCAGTAGCTCCACGGTGCTTAACTATGGCTACACCTTC
CASSSTVLNYGYTF
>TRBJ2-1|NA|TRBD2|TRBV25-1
TGTGCCAGCAGTACCACGGGACTAGCCTACAATGAGCAGTTCTTC
CASSTTGLAYNEQFF
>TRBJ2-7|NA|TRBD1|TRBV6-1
TGTGCCAGCAGTGAAGTGGCCCCCGGGACAGGGTACCACGAGCAGTACTTC
CASSEVAPGTGYHEQYF
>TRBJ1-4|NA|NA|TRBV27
TGTGCCAGCAGTTTGGGCTGGGAGGGGGAAAAACTGTTTTTT
CASSLGWEGEKLFF
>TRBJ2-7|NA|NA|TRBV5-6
TGTGCCAGCAGCTTGGGGCAGGTGGTTGTTAACGAGCAGTACTTC
CASSLGQVVVNEQYF
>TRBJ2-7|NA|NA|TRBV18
TGTGCCAGCTCGCAGCTAGCGAGCGAGCAGTACTTC
CASSQLASEQYF
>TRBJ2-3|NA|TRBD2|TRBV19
TGTGCCAGTACCTCAGGACGGGTAGCGGGGAGCACAGATACGCAGTATTTT
CASTSGRVAGSTDTQYF
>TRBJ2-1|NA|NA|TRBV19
TGTGCCACCGGGTCGAGCTCCTACAATGAGCAGTTCTTC
CATGSSSYNEQFF
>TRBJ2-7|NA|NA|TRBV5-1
TGCGCCAGCAGCTCCGGCTTAGCGGCCCCCTCCTACGAGCAGTACTTC
CASSSGLAAPSYEQYF
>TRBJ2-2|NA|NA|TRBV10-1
TGCGCCAGCAGCCCCAGGCCAGGATCGAACACCGGGGAGCTGTTTTTT
CASSPRPGSNTGELFF
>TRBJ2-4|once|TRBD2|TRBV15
TGTGCCACCAGCACACTGTCGGGACTAGCGGGAGAAGAGGGCATTCAGTACTTC
CATSTLSGLAGEEGIQYF
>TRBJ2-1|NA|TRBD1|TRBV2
TGTGCCAGCAGGGGACAGAACTACAATGAGCAGTTCTTC
CASRGQNYNEQFF
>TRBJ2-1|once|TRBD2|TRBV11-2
TGTGCCAGCAGCTTAGGGACTAGCGGGGTGCGCTACAATGAGCAGTTCTTC
CASSLGTSGVRYNEQFF
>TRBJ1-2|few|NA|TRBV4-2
TGTGCCAGCAGCTCCTCCGGACAGCTTTATGGCTACACCTTC
CASSSSGQLYGYTF
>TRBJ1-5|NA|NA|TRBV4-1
TGCGCCAGCAGCCAAGACCTTATTCAGCCCCAGCATTTT
CASSQDLIQPQHF
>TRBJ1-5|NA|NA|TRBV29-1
TGCAGCGCCGTAGGGGTAAATCAGCCCCAGCATTTT
CSAVGVNQPQHF
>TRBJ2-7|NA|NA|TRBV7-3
TGTGCCAGCAGCTTAAGTCCGGGGGAGACCTACGAGCAGTACTTC
CASSLSPGETYEQYF
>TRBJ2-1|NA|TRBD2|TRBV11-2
TGTGCCAGCAGCCAAACTGGCGCTGTCTTAGCGGGAGTAAAGGAGCAGTTCTTC
CASSQTGAVLAGVKEQFF
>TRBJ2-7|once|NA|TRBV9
TGTGCCAGCAGCGCCCGGGGCTACGAGCAGTACTTC
CASSARGYEQYF
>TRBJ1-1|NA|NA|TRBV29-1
TGCAGCGTGGTAGGGACTTTCACTGAAGCTTTCTTT
CSVVGTFTEAFF
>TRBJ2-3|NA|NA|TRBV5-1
TGCGCCAGCAGCTTGGCCGGGACAAGCACAGATACGCAGTATTTT
CASSLAGTSTDTQYF
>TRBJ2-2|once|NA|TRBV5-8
TGTGCCAGCAGGCGGGCTGGGGTTACCGGGGAGCTGTTTTTT
CASRRAGVTGELFF
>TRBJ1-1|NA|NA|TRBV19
TGTGCCAGTAGTATGCGGGGAGGGTTCACTGAAGCTTTCTTT
CASSMRGGFTEAFF
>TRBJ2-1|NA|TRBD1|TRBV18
TGTGCCAGCTTCCGGGTTACGGGACAGCCCTACAATGAGCAGTTCTTC
CASFRVTGQPYNEQFF
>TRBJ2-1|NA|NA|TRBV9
TGTGCCAGCAGCGTAGCTTCCGATAGCTCCTACAATGAGCAGTTCTTC
CASSVASDSSYNEQFF